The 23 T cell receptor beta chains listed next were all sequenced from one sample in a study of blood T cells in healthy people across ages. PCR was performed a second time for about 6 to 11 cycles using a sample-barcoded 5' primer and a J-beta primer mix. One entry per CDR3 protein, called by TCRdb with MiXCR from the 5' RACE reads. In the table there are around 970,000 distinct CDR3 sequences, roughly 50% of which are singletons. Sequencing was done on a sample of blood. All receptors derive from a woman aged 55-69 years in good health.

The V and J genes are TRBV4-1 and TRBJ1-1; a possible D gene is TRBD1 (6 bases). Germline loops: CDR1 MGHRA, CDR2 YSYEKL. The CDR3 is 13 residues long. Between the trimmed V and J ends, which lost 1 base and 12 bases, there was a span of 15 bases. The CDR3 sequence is CASSQVGGASSFF. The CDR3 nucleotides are TGCGCCAGCAGCCAAGTAGGGGGAGCAAGTTCTTTCTTT.

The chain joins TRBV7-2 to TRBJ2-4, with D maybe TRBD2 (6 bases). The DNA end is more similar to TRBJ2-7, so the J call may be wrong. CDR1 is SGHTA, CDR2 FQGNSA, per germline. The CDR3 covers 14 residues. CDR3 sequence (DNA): TGTGCCAGCAGCTCCGGGGGTAACTCCTACGAGCAGTACTTC. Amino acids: CASSSGGNSYEQYF.

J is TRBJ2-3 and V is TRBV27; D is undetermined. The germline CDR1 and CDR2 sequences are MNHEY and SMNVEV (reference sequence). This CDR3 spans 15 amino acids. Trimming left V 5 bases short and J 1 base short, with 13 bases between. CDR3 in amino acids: CASSIIPLGTDTQYF. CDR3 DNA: TGTGCCAGCAGTATAATTCCCCTAGGCACAGATACGCAGTATTTT.

CDR3: CASSYQAGAVTGELFF. In DNA form, the CDR3 reads TGTGCCAGCAGTTATCAGGCAGGGGCTGTCACCGGGGAGCTGTTTTTT. The chain couples TRBV27 to TRBJ2-2, with D perhaps matching TRBD1 (6 bases). Germline V gene lookup returns CDR1 MNHEY and CDR2 SMNVEV (reference sequence). V lost 4 bases and J lost 4, with 16 bases in between. There are 16 residues in the CDR3.

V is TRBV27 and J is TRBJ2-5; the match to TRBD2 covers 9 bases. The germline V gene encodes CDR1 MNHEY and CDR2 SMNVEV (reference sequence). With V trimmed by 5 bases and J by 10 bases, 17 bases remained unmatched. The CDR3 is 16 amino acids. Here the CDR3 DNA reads TGTGCCAGCAGTCTAAATGGGCTAGCGGGACCGAGAGGCCAGTACTTC. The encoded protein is CASSLNGLAGPRGQYF.

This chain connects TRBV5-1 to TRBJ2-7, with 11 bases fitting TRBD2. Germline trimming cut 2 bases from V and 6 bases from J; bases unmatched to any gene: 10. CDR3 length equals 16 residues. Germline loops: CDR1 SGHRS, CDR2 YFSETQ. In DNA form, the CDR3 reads TGCGCCAGCAGCTTTACTAGCGGGAGCCCTATGACCGAGCAGTACTTC. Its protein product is CASSFTSGSPMTEQYF.

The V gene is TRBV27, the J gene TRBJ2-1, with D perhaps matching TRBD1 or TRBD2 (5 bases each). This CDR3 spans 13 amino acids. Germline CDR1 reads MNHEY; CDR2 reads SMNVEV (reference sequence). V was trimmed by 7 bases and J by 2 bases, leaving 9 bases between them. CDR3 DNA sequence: TGTGCCAGCACGGGGCTTACCTACAATGAGCAGTTCTTC. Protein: CASTGLTYNEQFF.

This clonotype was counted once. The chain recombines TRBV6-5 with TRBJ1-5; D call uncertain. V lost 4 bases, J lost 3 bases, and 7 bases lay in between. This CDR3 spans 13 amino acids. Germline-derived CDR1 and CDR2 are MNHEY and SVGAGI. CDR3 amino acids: CASSWGNNQPQHF. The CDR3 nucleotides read TGTGCCAGCAGTTGGGGAAACAATCAGCCCCAGCATTTT.

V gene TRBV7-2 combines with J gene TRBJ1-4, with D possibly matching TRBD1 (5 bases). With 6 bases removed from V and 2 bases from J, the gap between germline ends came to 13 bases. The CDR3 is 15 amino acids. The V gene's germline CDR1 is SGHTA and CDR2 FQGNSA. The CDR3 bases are TGTGCCAGCAGGGATTCAGGGATCACTAATGAAAAACTGTTTTTT. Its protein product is CASRDSGITNEKLFF. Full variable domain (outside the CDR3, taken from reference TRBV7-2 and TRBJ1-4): GAGVSQSPSNKVTEKGKDVELRCDPISGHTALYWYRQSLGQGLEFLIYFQGNSAPDKSGLPSDRFSAERTGGSVSTLTIQRTQQEDSAVYLCASRDSGITNEKLFFGSGTQLSVL.

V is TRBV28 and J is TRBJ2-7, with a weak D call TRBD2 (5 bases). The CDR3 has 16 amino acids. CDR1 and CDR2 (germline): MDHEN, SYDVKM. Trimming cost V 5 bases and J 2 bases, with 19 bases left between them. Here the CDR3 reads CASSLNPSGRPYEQYF. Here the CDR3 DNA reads TGTGCCAGCAGTCTCAACCCATCGGGAAGACCCTACGAGCAGTACTTC.

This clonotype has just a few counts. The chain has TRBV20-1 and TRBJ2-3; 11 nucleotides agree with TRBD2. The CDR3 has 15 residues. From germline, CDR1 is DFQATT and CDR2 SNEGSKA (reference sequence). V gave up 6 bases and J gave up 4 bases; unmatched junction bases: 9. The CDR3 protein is CSAQLAGVGSDTQYF. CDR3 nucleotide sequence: TGCAGTGCCCAACTAGCGGGAGTAGGTTCAGATACGCAGTATTTT.

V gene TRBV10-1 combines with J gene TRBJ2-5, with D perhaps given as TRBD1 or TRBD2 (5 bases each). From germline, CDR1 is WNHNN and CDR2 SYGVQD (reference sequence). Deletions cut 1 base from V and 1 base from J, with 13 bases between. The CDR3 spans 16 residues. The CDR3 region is CASSELEGDLQETQYF. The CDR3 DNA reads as TGCGCCAGCAGTGAGTTGGAAGGGGACCTCCAAGAGACCCAGTACTTC.

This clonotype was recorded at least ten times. The CDR3 coding sequence is TGTGCCACCGACAGGGCGGGGAAAGACGAGCAGTACTTC. Translation: CATDRAGKDEQYF. The chain employs TRBV2 and TRBJ2-7; D perhaps matches TRBD1 (7 bases). V dropped 10 bases and J dropped 5 bases, with 18 bases sitting between them. The CDR3 is 13 residues long. Germline-derived CDR1 and CDR2 are SNHLY and FYNNEI. Variable domain in full (rest from reference TRBV2 and TRBJ2-7): EPEVTQTPSHQVTQMGQEVILRCVPISNHLYFYWYRQILGQKVEFLVSFYNNEISEKSEIFDDQFSVERPDGSNFTLKIRSTKLEDSAMYFCATDRAGKDEQYFGPGTRLTVT.

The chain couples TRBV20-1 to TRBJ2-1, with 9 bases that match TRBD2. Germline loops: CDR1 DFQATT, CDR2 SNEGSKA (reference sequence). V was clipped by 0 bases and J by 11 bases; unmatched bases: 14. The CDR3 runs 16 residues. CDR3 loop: CSARDGASGTSSKQFF. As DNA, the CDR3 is TGCAGTGCTAGAGACGGGGCCTCCGGGACTAGCAGTAAGCAGTTCTTC.

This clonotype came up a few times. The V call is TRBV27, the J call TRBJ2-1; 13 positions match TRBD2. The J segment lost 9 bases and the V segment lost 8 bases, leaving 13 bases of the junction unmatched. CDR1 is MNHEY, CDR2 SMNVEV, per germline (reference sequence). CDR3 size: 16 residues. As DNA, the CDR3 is TGTGCCAGCTTCTCCTCCCGACTAGCGGGAGGTAGTGAGCAGTTCTTC. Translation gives CASFSSRLAGGSEQFF.

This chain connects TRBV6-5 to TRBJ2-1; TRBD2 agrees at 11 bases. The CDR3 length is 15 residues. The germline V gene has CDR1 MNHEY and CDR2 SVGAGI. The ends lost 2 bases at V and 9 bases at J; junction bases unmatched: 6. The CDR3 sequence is CASSYVAGGIGEQFF. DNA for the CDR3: TGTGCCAGCAGTTACGTAGCGGGAGGGATCGGTGAGCAGTTCTTC.

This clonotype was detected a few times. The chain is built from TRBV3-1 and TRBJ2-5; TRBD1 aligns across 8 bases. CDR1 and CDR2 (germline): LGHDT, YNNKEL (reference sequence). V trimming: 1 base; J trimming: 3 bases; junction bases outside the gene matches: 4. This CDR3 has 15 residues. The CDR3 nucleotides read TGTGCCAGCAGCCAAGGGGACAGGAAAAAAGAGACCCAGTACTTC. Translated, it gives CASSQGDRKKETQYF.

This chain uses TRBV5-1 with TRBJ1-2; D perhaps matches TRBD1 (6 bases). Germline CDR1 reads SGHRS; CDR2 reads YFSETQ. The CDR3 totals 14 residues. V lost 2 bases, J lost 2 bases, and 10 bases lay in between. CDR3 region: CASSFEGQNYGYTF. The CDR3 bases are TGCGCCAGCAGCTTTGAAGGACAGAACTATGGCTACACCTTC.

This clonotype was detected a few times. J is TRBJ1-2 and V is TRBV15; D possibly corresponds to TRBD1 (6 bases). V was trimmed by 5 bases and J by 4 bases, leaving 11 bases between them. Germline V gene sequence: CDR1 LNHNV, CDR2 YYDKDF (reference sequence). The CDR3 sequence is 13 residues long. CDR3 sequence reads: CATSLLGGYGYTF. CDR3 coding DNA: TGTGCCACCAGCCTACTAGGGGGCTATGGCTACACCTTC.

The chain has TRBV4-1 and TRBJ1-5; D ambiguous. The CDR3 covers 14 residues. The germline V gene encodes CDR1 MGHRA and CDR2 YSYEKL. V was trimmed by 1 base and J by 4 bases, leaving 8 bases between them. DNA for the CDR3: TGCGCCAGCAGCCAAGTAGGTGAAAATCAGCCCCAGCATTTT. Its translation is CASSQVGENQPQHF.

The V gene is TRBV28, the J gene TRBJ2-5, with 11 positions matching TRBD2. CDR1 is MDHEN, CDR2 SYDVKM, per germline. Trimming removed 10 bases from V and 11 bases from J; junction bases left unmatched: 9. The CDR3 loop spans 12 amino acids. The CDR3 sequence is CAKLAGADEQYF. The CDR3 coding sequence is TGTGCCAAACTAGCGGGAGCGGATGAGCAGTACTTC.

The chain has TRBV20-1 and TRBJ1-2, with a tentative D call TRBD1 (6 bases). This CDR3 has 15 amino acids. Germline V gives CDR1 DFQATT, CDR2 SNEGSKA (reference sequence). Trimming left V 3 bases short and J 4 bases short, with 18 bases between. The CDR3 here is CSASSTGRWSYGYTF. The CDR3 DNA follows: TGCAGTGCTAGTTCGACAGGCCGCTGGAGCTATGGCTACACCTTC.

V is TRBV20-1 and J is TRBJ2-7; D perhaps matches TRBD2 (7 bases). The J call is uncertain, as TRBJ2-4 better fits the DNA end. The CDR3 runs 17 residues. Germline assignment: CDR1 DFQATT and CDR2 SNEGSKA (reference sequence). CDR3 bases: TGCAGTGCTAGAGATAGGGGGGAGGGCCGATTCCTTAACATTCAGTACTTC. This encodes CSARDRGEGRFLNIQYF.